These 23 T cell receptor beta chains were all obtained from the same sample, sequenced in a study of cytomegalovirus exposure and HLA in healthy donors. The PCR used 60 Vbeta and 13 Jbeta primers. Only in-frame clones appear in the TCRdb table, and some are missing; sequencing was by immunoSEQ multiplex PCR. The table lists approximately 190,000 clones, approximately 80% of them singletons, with about 2.4% in the top ten. The specimen was PBMCs. The receptors here all came from a woman aged 45-65 years in good health and CMV-seropositive.

The chain is built from TRBV2 and TRBJ2-3; no clear D gene. The CDR3 is 14 residues long. V was trimmed by 0 bases and J by 10 bases, leaving 14 bases between them. Germline V gene data show CDR1 as SNHLY and CDR2 as FYNNEI. DNA of the CDR3: TGTGCCAGCAGTGAAGCGCGCTCGACTCCCGCGCAGTATTTT. This codes for CASSEARSTPAQYF.

J is TRBJ2-6 and V is TRBV5-1; D is possibly TRBD2 (6 bases). Germline values: CDR1 SGHRS, CDR2 YFSETQ. The V end was cut by 2 bases, the J end by 0 bases, with 15 bases between. This CDR3 spans 18 amino acids. In DNA form, the CDR3 reads TGCGCCAGCAGCTTCACCGGGACTCGAGGCTCTGGGGCCAACGTCCTGACTTTC. It is translated as CASSFTGTRGSGANVLTF.

The rearrangement joins TRBV4-2 to TRBJ1-6; 10 bases match TRBD1. V shed 4 bases and J 10 bases; nucleotides not matched to a gene: 13. CDR3 length equals 17 residues. The germline V gene has CDR1 LGHNA and CDR2 YNFKEQ. The CDR3 is CASSRIRTGGVGSPLHF. The CDR3 DNA reads as TGTGCCAGCAGCCGCATTCGGACAGGGGGTGTAGGGTCACCCCTCCACTTT.

The table lists this clone with a count of one. The chain combines TRBV18 with TRBJ1-5; 8 positions match TRBD1. The CDR3 totals 15 residues. The V segment lost 3 bases and the J segment 6 bases; nucleotides outside the gene matches: 7. Germline-derived CDR1 and CDR2 are KGHSH and LQKENI. The CDR3 sequence: CASSPQGAIGQPQHF. Written as DNA, the CDR3 is TGTGCCAGCTCACCCCAGGGGGCGATAGGTCAGCCCCAGCATTTT.

The rearrangement uses TRBV7-3 and TRBJ1-2; TRBD1 aligns across 7 bases. This CDR3 is 14 amino acids long. J was trimmed by 4 bases and V by 8 bases; bases with no gene match: 10. Germline V gene data show CDR1 as SGHTA and CDR2 as FQGTGA. The CDR3 reads CASGSSDRPYGYTF. Here the CDR3 DNA reads TGTGCCAGCGGTTCCTCGGACAGGCCCTATGGCTACACCTTC.

The chain employs TRBV19 and TRBJ2-5; 10 bases match TRBD1. This CDR3 has 16 amino acids. Germline values: CDR1 LNHDA, CDR2 SQIVND (reference sequence). The J segment lost 2 bases and the V segment lost 4 bases, leaving 7 bases of the junction unmatched. The CDR3 here is CASSTGQGVWQETQYF. In DNA, the CDR3 is TGTGCCAGTAGTACCGGACAGGGGGTATGGCAAGAGACCCAGTACTTC.

This clone has just a few counts. The chain has TRBV5-6 and TRBJ2-5; D may be TRBD2 (5 bases). This CDR3 has 15 residues. CDR1 is SGHDT and CDR2 is YYEEEE in the germline V gene. With 2 bases removed from V and 3 bases from J, the gap between germline ends came to 14 bases. The CDR3 coding sequence is TGTGCCAGCAGCTTCGGTGGAGGTAAAGAAGAGACCCAGTACTTC. It codes for CASSFGGGKEETQYF.

The rearrangement uses TRBV2 and TRBJ1-2; possibly TRBD1 for D (5 bases). Looked up from germline, CDR1 is SNHLY and CDR2 is FYNNEI. The CDR3 is 14 amino acids. V dropped 1 base and J dropped 8 bases, with 14 bases sitting between them. CDR3 in amino acids: CASSEVRSGRGYTF. DNA for the CDR3: TGTGCCAGCAGTGAAGTTCGGTCAGGGCGAGGCTACACCTTC.

This chain links TRBV6-1 with TRBJ2-7; D perhaps matches TRBD1 (6 bases). The CDR3 runs 14 residues. The V gene lost 4 bases and the J gene lost 5 bases, with 15 bases spanning the gap. The V gene's germline CDR1 is MNHNS and CDR2 SASEGT. CDR3 DNA sequence: TGTGCCAGCAGTGTCCGGGACATGGGGGACGAGCAGTACTTC. This encodes CASSVRDMGDEQYF.

The rearrangement joins TRBV18 to TRBJ2-7; a weak D match, TRBD2 (6 bases). The CDR3 extends over 13 amino acids. The V and J ends lost 6 bases and 3 bases respectively, with 12 bases between them. Germline assignment: CDR1 KGHSH and CDR2 LQKENI. CDR3 in amino acids: CASSPGLNYEQYF. CDR3 bases: TGTGCCAGCTCTCCGGGACTTAACTACGAGCAGTACTTC.

In the case of this clone: The limits of the CDR3 on the DNA are not certain, so only TCRdb's listed CDR3 is given. V is TRBV21-1 and J is TRBJ1-2. TRBV21-1 is a recognized pseudogene. From its first to its last residue, the CDR3 has 15 amino acids. The chain's CDR3 is CARVGRGANNYGYTF.

The J gene is TRBJ1-4, the V gene TRBV7-2; D is undetermined. With 5 bases removed from V and 4 bases from J, the gap between germline ends came to 17 bases. This CDR3 has 16 amino acids. In germline, CDR1 is SGHTA, CDR2 FQGNSA. In DNA form, the CDR3 reads TGTGCCAGCAGCCATTTCGGCGGGGAGAGTAATGAAAAACTGTTTTTT. Translating gives CASSHFGGESNEKLFF. The full variable domain, its missing parts supplied by reference TRBV7-2 and TRBJ1-4, is GAGVSQSPSNKVTEKGKDVELRCDPISGHTALYWYRQSLGQGLEFLIYFQGNSAPDKSGLPSDRFSAERTGGSVSTLTIQRTQQEDSAVYLCASSHFGGESNEKLFFGSGTQLSVL.

The chain has TRBV28 and TRBJ1-1, with D perhaps TRBD1 (6 bases). Germline-derived CDR1 and CDR2 are MDHEN and SYDVKM. The CDR3 loop spans 13 amino acids. With 3 bases removed from V and 5 bases from J, the gap between germline ends came to 10 bases. CDR3 sequence (DNA): TGTGCCAGCAGTTTGCAGGGGAGAACTGAAGCTTTCTTT. Translating gives CASSLQGRTEAFF.

The rearrangement links TRBV5-1 to TRBJ2-7; D unclear. Germline CDR1 reads SGHRS; CDR2 reads YFSETQ. The CDR3 runs 12 residues. V lost 7 bases and J lost 2, with 10 bases in between. The CDR3 DNA reads TGCGCCAGCTGCCTAGATCCCTACGAGCAGTACTTC. It specifies CASCLDPYEQYF.

The rearrangement uses TRBV28 and TRBJ1-6; D call uncertain. V lost 7 bases and J lost 4, with 14 bases in between. Germline CDR1 and CDR2: MDHEN and SYDVKM. The CDR3 is made up of 15 amino acids. CDR3 region: CASIPLRLYNSPLHF. The CDR3 DNA is TGTGCCAGCATCCCACTCCGCTTATATAATTCACCCCTCCACTTT.

This chain joins TRBV7-2 and TRBJ1-6, with 7 positions matching TRBD1. J was trimmed by 10 bases and V by 5 bases; bases with no gene match: 11. The CDR3 spans 15 residues. Germline loops: CDR1 SGHTA, CDR2 FQGNSA. The CDR3 reads CASSETTGNGSPLHF. CDR3 bases: TGTGCCAGCAGCGAGACGACAGGGAATGGATCACCCCTCCACTTT.

J is TRBJ2-1 and V is TRBV7-3; 8 bases align to TRBD2. The CDR3 runs 16 residues. Trimming removed 3 bases from V and 0 bases from J; junction bases left unmatched: 4. Per the germline V gene, CDR1 is SGHTA and CDR2 is FQGTGA. The CDR3 DNA is TGTGCCAGCAGCTTTAGCGGGGCAACCTCCTACAATGAGCAGTTCTTC. This sequence encodes CASSFSGATSYNEQFF. The whole variable domain, remainder taken from reference TRBV7-3 and TRBJ2-1, is GAGVSQTPSNKVTEKGKYVELRCDPISGHTALYWYRQSLGQGPEFLIYFQGTGAADDSGLPNDRFFAVRPEGSVSTLKIQRTERGDSAVYLCASSFSGATSYNEQFFGPGTRLTVL.

The chain has TRBV5-1 and TRBJ2-3, with D maybe TRBD1 (6 bases). CDR1 is SGHRS, CDR2 YFSETQ, per germline. The ends were cut back, 0 bases at V and 0 bases at J, with 8 bases in the middle. The CDR3 covers 15 residues. The CDR3 bases are TGCGCCAGCAGCTTGGACAGGGCCAGCACAGATACGCAGTATTTT. Translated, it gives CASSLDRASTDTQYF.

This rearrangement joins TRBV2 to TRBJ2-5; 7 bases map to TRBD1. Losses at the gene ends were 6 bases for V and 4 bases for J; bases not matched to a gene: 8. The CDR3 contains 14 residues. Per the germline V gene, CDR1 is SNHLY and CDR2 is FYNNEI. In DNA form, the CDR3 reads TGTGCCAGCAGAGCGGACAGGAGTGCAGAGACCCAGTACTTC. Its protein is CASRADRSAETQYF.

The CDR3 region has the DNA TGTGCCAGCAGTCCACTAGGCCCGGGGCAGTATTTT. It codes for CASSPLGPGQYF. V usage is TRBV6-5 and J usage is TRBJ2-3, with D possibly matching TRBD2 (5 bases). CDR3 length: 12 residues. V dropped 5 bases and J dropped 11 bases, with 14 bases sitting between them. In germline, CDR1 is MNHEY, CDR2 SVGAGI.

The rearrangement uses TRBV7-3 and TRBJ2-7, with 10 bases fitting TRBD2. Trimming took 5 bases from V and 2 from J; bases not matched to a gene: 3. The CDR3 consists of 14 residues. CDR1 is SGHTA and CDR2 is FQGTGA in the germline V gene. CDR3: CASSRSGGTYEQYF. Written as DNA, the CDR3 is TGTGCCAGCAGCCGTAGCGGGGGGACCTACGAGCAGTACTTC.

The chain has TRBV7-2 and TRBJ2-3, with 11 bases that match TRBD2. From germline, CDR1 is SGHTA and CDR2 FQGNSA. The CDR3 is 18 amino acids. With V trimmed by 5 bases and J by 5 bases, 15 bases remained unmatched. The CDR3 DNA reads TGTGCCAGCAGCATCCCCTCCCTTAGCGGGGGGGCGATAGATACGCAGTATTTT. It encodes CASSIPSLSGGAIDTQYF. The full variable domain, completed using reference TRBV7-2 and TRBJ2-3, is GAGVSQSPSNKVTEKGKDVELRCDPISGHTALYWYRQSLGQGLEFLIYFQGNSAPDKSGLPSDRFSAERTGGSVSTLTIQRTQQEDSAVYLCASSIPSLSGGAIDTQYFGPGTRLTVL.

The chain employs TRBV29-1 and TRBJ1-1; a possible D gene is TRBD1 (6 bases). Between the trimmed V and J ends, which lost 5 bases and 1 base, there was a span of 14 bases. The CDR3 length is 14 residues. Looked up from germline, CDR1 is SQVTM and CDR2 is ANQGSEA. As DNA, the CDR3 is TGCAGCGTTATAGGGGGGGATTGGAACACTGAAGCTTTCTTT. Its translation is CSVIGGDWNTEAFF.